This paragraph covers one TCR beta chain sequence. This sample stems from a study of blood T cells in healthy people across ages. Overall study context: T cells yielded about one barcoded beta molecule per two cells through template switching.

The length of the CDR3 is 15 residues. Germline CDR1 is DFQATT and CDR2 is SNEGSKA (reference sequence). The total RNA that was extracted per sample amounted to at least 5 micrograms. A second PCR of roughly 7 to 11 cycles used a sample-barcoded 5' primer and a J-beta primer mix. Through a template-switch adaptor with 12 random nucleotides, each cDNA molecule received a tag. In TCRdb, the 5' RACE reads were re-called with MiXCR into one record per CDR3 protein. The sample has under 800,000 distinct CDR3 sequences, roughly 47% seen once. The sequenced sample consisted of blood. The chain combines TRBV20-1 with TRBJ2-5; the D gene is possibly TRBD2 (5 bases). The J call is doubtful: the DNA matches TRBJ2-1 better. The receptor comes from a woman in her sixties in good health. The CDR3, as DNA: TGCAGTGCCCCCCCCGGAAGGAGGTACCAAGAGACCCAGTTCTTC. Encoded protein: CSAPPGRRYQETQFF.